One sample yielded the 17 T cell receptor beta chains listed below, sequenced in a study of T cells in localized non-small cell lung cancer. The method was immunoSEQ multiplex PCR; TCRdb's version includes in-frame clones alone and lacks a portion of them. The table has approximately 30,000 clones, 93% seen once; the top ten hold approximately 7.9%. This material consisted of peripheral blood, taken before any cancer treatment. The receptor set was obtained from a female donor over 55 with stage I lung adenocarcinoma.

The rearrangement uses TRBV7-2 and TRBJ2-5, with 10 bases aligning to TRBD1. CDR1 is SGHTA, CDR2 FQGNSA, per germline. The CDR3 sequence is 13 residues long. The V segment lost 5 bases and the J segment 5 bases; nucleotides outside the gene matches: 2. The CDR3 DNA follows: TGTGCCAGCAGCCGGGACAGGGGCGAGACCCAGTACTTC. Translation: CASSRDRGETQYF. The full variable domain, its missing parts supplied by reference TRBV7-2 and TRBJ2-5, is GAGVSQSPSNKVTEKGKDVELRCDPISGHTALYWYRQSLGQGLEFLIYFQGNSAPDKSGLPSDRFSAERTGGSVSTLTIQRTQQEDSAVYLCASSRDRGETQYFGPGTRLLVL.

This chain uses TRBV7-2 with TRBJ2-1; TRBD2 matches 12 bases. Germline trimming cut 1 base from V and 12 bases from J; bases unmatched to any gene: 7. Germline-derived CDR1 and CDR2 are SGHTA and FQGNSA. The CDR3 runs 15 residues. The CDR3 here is CASSLGLAGGGGQFF. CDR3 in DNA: TGTGCCAGCAGCTTAGGGCTAGCGGGAGGGGGTGGGCAGTTCTTC.

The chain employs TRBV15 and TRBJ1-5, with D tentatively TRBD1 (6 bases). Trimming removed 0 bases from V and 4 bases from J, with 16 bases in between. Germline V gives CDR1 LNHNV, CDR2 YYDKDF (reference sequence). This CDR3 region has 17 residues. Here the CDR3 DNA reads TGTGCCACCAGCAGAGAAACGGCGGGACAAACAAATCAGCCCCAGCATTTT. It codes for CATSRETAGQTNQPQHF.

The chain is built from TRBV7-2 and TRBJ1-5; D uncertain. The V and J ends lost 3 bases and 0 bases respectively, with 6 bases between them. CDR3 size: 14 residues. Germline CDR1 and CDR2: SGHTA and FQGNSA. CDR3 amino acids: CASSFDVSNQPQHF. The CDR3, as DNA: TGTGCCAGCAGCTTCGATGTTAGCAATCAGCCCCAGCATTTT. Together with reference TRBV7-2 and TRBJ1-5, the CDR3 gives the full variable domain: GAGVSQSPSNKVTEKGKDVELRCDPISGHTALYWYRQSLGQGLEFLIYFQGNSAPDKSGLPSDRFSAERTGGSVSTLTIQRTQQEDSAVYLCASSFDVSNQPQHFGDGTRLSIL.

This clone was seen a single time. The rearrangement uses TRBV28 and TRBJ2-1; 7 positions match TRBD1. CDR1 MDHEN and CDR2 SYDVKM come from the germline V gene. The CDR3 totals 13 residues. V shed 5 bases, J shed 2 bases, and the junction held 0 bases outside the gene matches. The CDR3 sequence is CASSGQAYNEQFF. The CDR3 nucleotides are TGTGCCAGCAGTGGACAGGCCTACAATGAGCAGTTCTTC.

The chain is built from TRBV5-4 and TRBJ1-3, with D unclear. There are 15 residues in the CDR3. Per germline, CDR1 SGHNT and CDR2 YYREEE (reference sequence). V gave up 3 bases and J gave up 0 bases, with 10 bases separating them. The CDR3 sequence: CASSSRAFSGNTIYF. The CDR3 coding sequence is TGTGCCAGCAGCTCCCGGGCTTTCTCTGGAAACACCATATATTTT.

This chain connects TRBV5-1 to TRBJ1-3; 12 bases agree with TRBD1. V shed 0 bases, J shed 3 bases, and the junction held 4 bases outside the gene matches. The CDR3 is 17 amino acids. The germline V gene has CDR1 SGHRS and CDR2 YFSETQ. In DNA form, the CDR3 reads TGCGCCAGCAGCTTGGAGGGACAGGGGGCCGGTGGAAACACCATATATTTT. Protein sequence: CASSLEGQGAGGNTIYF.

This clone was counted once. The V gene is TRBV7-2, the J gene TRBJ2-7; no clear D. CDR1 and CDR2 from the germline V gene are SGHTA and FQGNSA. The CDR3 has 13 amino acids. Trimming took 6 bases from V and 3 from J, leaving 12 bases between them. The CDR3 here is CASSSGSFYEQYF. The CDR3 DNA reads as TGTGCCAGCAGTTCCGGGTCCTTCTACGAGCAGTACTTC.

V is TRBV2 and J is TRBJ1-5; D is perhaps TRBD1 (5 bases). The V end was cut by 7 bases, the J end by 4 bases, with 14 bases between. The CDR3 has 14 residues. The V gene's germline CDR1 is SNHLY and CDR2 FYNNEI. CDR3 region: CASTVGGLNQPQHF. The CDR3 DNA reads TGTGCCAGCACCGTGGGGGGGTTGAATCAGCCCCAGCATTTT.

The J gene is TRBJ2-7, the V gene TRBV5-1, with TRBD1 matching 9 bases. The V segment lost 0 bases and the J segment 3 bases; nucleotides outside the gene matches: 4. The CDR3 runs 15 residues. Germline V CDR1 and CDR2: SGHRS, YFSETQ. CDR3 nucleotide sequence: TGCGCCAGCAGCTTGGTGGGACAGGGCCACTACGAGCAGTACTTC. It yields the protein CASSLVGQGHYEQYF.

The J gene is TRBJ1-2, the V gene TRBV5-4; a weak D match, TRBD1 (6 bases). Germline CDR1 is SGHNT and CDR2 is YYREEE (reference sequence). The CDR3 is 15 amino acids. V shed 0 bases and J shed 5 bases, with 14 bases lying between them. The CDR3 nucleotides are TGTGCCAGCAGCTTGGGGGACCAGGGGAGATATGGCTACACCTTC. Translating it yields CASSLGDQGRYGYTF.

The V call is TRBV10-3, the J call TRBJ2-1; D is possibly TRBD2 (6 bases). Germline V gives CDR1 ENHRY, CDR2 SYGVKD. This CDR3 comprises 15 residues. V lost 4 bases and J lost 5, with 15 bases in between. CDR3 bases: TGTGCCATCAGTGGGGGCCCCTGGAGGGACAATGAGCAGTTCTTC. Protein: CAISGGPWRDNEQFF.

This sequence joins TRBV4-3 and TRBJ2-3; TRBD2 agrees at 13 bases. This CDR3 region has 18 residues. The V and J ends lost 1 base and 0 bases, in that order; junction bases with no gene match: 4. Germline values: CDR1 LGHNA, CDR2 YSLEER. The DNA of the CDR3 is TGCGCCAGCAGCCAAGGGACTAGCGGGAGTACCAGCACAGATACGCAGTATTTT. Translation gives CASSQGTSGSTSTDTQYF.

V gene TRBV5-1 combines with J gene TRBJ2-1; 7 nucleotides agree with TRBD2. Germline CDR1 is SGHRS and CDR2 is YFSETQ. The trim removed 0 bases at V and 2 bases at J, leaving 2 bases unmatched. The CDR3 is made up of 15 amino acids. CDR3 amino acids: CASSLAGGTYNEQFF. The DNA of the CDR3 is TGCGCCAGCAGCTTGGCGGGGGGAACCTACAATGAGCAGTTCTTC.

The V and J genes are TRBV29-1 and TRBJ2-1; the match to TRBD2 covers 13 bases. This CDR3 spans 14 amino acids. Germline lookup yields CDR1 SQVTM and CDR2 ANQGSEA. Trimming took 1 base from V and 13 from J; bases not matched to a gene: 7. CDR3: CSVEGMGLAGTQFF. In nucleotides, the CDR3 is TGCAGCGTTGAAGGAATGGGACTAGCGGGAACTCAGTTCTTC.

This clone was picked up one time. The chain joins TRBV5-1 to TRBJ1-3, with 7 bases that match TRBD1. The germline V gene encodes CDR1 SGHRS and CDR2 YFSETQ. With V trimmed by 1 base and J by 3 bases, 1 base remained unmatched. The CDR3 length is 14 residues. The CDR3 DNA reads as TGCGCCAGCAGCTTGCCAGGGGGTGGAAACACCATATATTTT. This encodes CASSLPGGGNTIYF.

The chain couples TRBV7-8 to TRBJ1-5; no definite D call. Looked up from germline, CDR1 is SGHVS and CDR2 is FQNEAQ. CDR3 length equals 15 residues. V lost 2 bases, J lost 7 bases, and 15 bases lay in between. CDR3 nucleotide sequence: TGTGCCAGCAGCTTACAGTGGATGTTGTACCAGCCCCAGCATTTT. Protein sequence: CASSLQWMLYQPQHF.